Sequencing of this T cell receptor (beta chain) was carried out in a study of human T cells and chemical hapten exposure. Study-wide points: Expanded TCRs created a significantly greater count of big CDR3 similarity clusters than controls did. DPC sensitization left the count of TCRs above 1 in 1000 unchanged. The presence of alopecia in the donors means their immune response may differ from healthy people's.

For this clonotype: Its antigen is not identified.

TCRdb processed the RACE reads anew with MiXCR; each CDR3 protein has one entry. This table holds some 400,000 distinct CDR3 sequences, around 5.5% found once. This CDR3 has 13 amino acids. V was pared by 10 bases and J by 4 bases, with 14 bases between. Germline CDR1 MNHNS, CDR2 SASEGT. Time point here: pre-sensitization, week 0. Indicated treatment: therapeutic diphenylcyclopropenone sensitization with weekly scalp DPC. The sequencing used whole blood, collected in connection with sensitization to the hapten diphenylcyclopropenone (DPC). The chain couples TRBV6-1 to TRBJ1-5; D may be TRBD1 (6 bases). The sequence derives from a woman in her forties or fifties with alopecia areata. Some clones in this sample may be carry-over from other donors' samples. The CDR3 reads CAIRGSGNQPQHF. For the CDR3, the DNA is TGTGCCATCAGGGGCTCGGGGAATCAGCCCCAGCATTTT.